Given below is one T cell receptor beta chain in context. Its target is unknown. Exclusion applied to patients with autoimmune disease history or systemic immunosuppression. The sample originates from a study of OX40 agonist ivuxolimab in advanced cancers. The overall study: Previous treatment with anti-PD-1, anti-PD-L1 or anti-CTLA-4 therapy was allowed; 35% to 50% had received some.

The assay was immunoSEQ multiplex PCR, and TCRdb's table has in-frame clones only and misses some. The data show around 20,000 clones, 74% seen once. Study-wide results and caveats: The average count of expanded clones was higher among CD8+ T cells than among CD4+.

CDR1 and CDR2 (germline): MDHEN, SYDVKM. This CDR3 is built from 14 residues. J lost 4 bases, V lost 5 bases, and 4 bases had no gene match. This sequence originates from an adult with an advanced solid tumor such as melanoma, head and neck, liver or kidney cancer. The specimen was CD4+ or CD8+ T cells sorted from blood, collected in a trial of the OX40 agonist ivuxolimab. V usage is TRBV28 and J usage is TRBJ2-3; TRBD1 agrees at 9 bases. CDR3: CASSPDRGSDTQYF. The CDR3 nucleotides read TGTGCCAGCAGTCCGGACAGGGGATCAGATACGCAGTATTTT. The variable domain in full, completed from reference TRBV28 and TRBJ2-3, reads DVKVTQSSRYLVKRTGEKVFLECVQDMDHENMFWYRQDPGLGLRLIYFSYDVKMKEKGDIPEGYSVSREKKERFSLILESASTNQTSMYLCASSPDRGSDTQYFGPGTRLTVL.